Below are 3 T cell receptor beta chains sequenced from a single sample in a study of T cell repertoires and HLA-DP antigens. Clones were sequenced by immunoSEQ multiplex PCR, and TCRdb holds only the in-frame ones, with some missing. Of more than 90,000 clones detected, almost 95% appear once; the ten largest clones hold 0.25% to 0.3%. No antigens are known for them. Sequencing was performed on CD4+ T cells from PBMCs. The receptors come from a woman in her late teens or twenties in good health and CMV-seronegative.

The chain combines TRBV4-2 with TRBJ2-4, with 9 bases matching TRBD1. CDR3 length: 17 residues. The germline gives CDR1 LGHNA, CDR2 YNFKEQ. V dropped 2 bases and J dropped 0; count of bases not matched to a gene: 5. The CDR3 is CASSQKRDREAKNIQYF. CDR3 sequence (DNA): TGTGCCAGCAGCCAAAAACGGGACAGGGAAGCCAAAAACATTCAGTACTTC.

The V gene is TRBV7-3, the J gene TRBJ2-5; D is perhaps TRBD1 (6 bases). The CDR3 length is 13 residues. V was clipped by 1 base and J by 10 bases, with 13 bases between them. From germline, CDR1 is SGHTA and CDR2 FQGTGA. This chain's CDR3 is CASSLNQGSVQYF. CDR3 nucleotides: TGTGCCAGCAGCTTAAATCAGGGGAGTGTCCAGTACTTC. Based on the CDR3 plus reference TRBV7-3 and TRBJ2-5, the full variable domain is GAGVSQTPSNKVTEKGKYVELRCDPISGHTALYWYRQSLGQGPEFLIYFQGTGAADDSGLPNDRFFAVRPEGSVSTLKIQRTERGDSAVYLCASSLNQGSVQYFGPGTRLLVL.

The chain links TRBV29-1 to TRBJ2-7; a possible D gene is TRBD2 (6 bases). Germline CDR1 SQVTM, CDR2 ANQGSEA. CDR3 size: 12 residues. The ends were cut back, 6 bases at V and 4 bases at J, with 13 bases in the middle. The DNA of the CDR3 is TGCAGCGTCGGGCGGGATGCGTACGAGCAGTACTTC. This sequence encodes CSVGRDAYEQYF.